This TCR beta chain was captured in a study of T cell responses to AZD1222 COVID-19 vaccine. In the study overall: Pooled samples include second doses given at about 4 or 12 weeks.

Profiling relied on immunoSEQ multiplex PCR, and the TCRdb table lists in-frame clones only, not all of them. The sample has around 62,000 clones; about 87% are singletons. Comments on this clone: Its antigen is as yet unknown.

Trimming took 4 bases from V and 2 from J; bases not matched to a gene: 6. The CDR3 contains 15 residues. Germline CDR1 reads SGHKS; CDR2 reads YYEKEE (reference sequence). Study conclusions and caveats: Reportedly, nearly half the spike-specific TCRs target unmutated variant regions. At study baseline, merely several AZD1222 recipients were seropositive.

V is TRBV5-5 and J is TRBJ1-2, with TRBD1 matching over 9 bases. This TCR was recovered from an adult in good health. The specimen was peripheral blood, collected on day 0 of AZD1222 vaccination. In DNA, the CDR3 is TGTGCCAGCAGCGGGGGGGACAGGGCCAACTATGGCTACACCTTC. Translating gives CASSGGDRANYGYTF.